These 2 T cell receptor beta chains originate from one sample sequenced in a study of blood T cell repertoires in COVID-19. The assay was immunoSEQ multiplex PCR, and TCRdb's table has in-frame clones only and misses some. The sample has over 70,000 clones, approximately 83% seen once. Sequencing was done on a sample of peripheral blood. Every receptor here comes from a man under 40 with COVID-19, enrolled during active disease.

This rearrangement joins TRBV15 to TRBJ1-2; possibly TRBD1 for D (5 bases). The CDR3 covers 12 residues. The V end was cut by 0 bases, the J end by 14 bases, with 13 bases between. Germline assignment: CDR1 LNHNV and CDR2 YYDKDF (reference sequence). This CDR3 is CATSRDEGRETF. The CDR3 DNA reads as TGTGCCACCAGCAGAGATGAAGGCAGGGAAACCTTC. The complete variable domain, with remaining parts taken from reference TRBV15 and TRBJ1-2, reads DAMVIQNPRYQVTQFGKPVTLSCSQTLNHNVMYWYQQKSSQAPKLLFHYYDKDFNNEADTPDNFQSRRPNTSFCFLDIRSPGLGDTAMYLCATSRDEGRETFGSGTRLTVV.

The V and J genes are TRBV2 and TRBJ1-2; 9 bases are shared with TRBD1. This CDR3 contains 12 residues. Per the germline V gene, CDR1 is SNHLY and CDR2 is FYNNEI. V shed 6 bases and J 8 bases; nucleotides not matched to a gene: 4. The CDR3 loop reads CASRGQGRGYTF. The CDR3 DNA sequence: TGTGCCAGCAGGGGACAGGGTCGAGGCTACACCTTC.